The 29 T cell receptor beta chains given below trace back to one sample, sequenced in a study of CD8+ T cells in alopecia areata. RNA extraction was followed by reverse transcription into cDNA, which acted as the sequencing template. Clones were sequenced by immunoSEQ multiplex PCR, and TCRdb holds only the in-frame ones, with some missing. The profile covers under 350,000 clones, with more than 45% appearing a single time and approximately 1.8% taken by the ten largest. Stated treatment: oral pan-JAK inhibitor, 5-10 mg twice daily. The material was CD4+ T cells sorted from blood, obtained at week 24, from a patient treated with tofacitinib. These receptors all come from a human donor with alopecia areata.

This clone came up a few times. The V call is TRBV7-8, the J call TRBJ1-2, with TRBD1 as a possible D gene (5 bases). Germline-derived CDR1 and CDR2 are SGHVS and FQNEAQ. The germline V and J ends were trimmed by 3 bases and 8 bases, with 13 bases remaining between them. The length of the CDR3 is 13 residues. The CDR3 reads CASSLAREYGYTF. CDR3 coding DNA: TGTGCCAGCAGCTTGGCCAGGGAGTACGGCTACACCTTC.

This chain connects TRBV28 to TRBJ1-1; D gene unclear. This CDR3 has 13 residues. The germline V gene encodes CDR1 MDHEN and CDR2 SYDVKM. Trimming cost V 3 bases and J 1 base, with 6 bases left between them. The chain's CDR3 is CASSLRANTEAFF. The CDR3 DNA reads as TGTGCCAGCAGTTTGAGAGCGAACACTGAAGCTTTCTTT. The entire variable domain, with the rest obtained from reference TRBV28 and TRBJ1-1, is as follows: DVKVTQSSRYLVKRTGEKVFLECVQDMDHENMFWYRQDPGLGLRLIYFSYDVKMKEKGDIPEGYSVSREKKERFSLILESASTNQTSMYLCASSLRANTEAFFGQGTRLTVV.

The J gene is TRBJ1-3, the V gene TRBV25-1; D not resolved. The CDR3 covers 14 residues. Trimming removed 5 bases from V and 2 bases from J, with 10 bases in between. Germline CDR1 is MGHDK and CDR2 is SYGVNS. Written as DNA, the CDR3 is TGTGCCAGCAGTTCCTGGGGAACTGGAAACACCATATATTTT. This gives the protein CASSSWGTGNTIYF.

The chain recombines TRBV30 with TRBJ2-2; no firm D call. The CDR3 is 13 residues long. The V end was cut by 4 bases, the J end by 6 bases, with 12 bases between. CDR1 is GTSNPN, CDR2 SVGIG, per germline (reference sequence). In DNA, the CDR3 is TGTGCCTGGAATCCCTATCCGGCCGGGGAGCTGTTTTTT. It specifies CAWNPYPAGELFF.

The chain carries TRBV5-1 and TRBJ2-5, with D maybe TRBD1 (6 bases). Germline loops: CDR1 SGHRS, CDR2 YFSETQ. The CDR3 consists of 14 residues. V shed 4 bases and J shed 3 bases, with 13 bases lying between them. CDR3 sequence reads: CASSRTGLEETQYF. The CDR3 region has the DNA TGCGCCAGCAGCCGAACAGGGCTAGAAGAGACCCAGTACTTC.

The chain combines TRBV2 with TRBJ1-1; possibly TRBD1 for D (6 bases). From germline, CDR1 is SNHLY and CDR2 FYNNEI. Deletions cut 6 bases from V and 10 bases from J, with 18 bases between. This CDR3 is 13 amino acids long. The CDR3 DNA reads TGTGCCAGCAGGGAGAGTCCGGGACATACAGCTTTCTTT. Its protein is CASRESPGHTAFF. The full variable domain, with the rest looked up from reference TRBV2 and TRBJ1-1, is EPEVTQTPSHQVTQMGQEVILRCVPISNHLYFYWYRQILGQKVEFLVSFYNNEISEKSEIFDDQFSVERPDGSNFTLKIRSTKLEDSAMYFCASRESPGHTAFFGQGTRLTVV.

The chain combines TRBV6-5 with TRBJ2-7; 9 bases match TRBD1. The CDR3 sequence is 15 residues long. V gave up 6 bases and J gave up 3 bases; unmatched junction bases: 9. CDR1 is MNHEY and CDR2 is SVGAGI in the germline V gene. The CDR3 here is CASRPGQGSYYEQYF. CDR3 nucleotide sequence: TGTGCCAGCAGACCTGGACAGGGGTCCTACTACGAGCAGTACTTC.

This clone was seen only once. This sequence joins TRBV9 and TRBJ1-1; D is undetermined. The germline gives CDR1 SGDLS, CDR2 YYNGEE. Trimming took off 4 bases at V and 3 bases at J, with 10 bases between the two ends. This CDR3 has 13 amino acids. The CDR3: CASSKMGDTEAFF. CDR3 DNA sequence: TGTGCCAGCAGCAAGATGGGTGACACTGAAGCTTTCTTT.

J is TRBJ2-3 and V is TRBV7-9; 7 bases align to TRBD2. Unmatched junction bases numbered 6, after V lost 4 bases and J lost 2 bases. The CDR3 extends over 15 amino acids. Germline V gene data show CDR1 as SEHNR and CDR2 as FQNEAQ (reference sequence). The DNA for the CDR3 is TGTGCCAGCAGCTCCCGGGGGGTCATCACAGATACGCAGTATTTT. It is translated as CASSSRGVITDTQYF.

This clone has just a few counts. CDR3 loop: CATSILPSGETADTQYF. The CDR3 nucleotides are TGCGCCACCTCTATCCTCCCTAGCGGGGAGACAGCAGATACGCAGTATTTT. The chain links TRBV5-1 to TRBJ2-3, with 9 nucleotides matching TRBD2. Per germline, CDR1 SGHRS and CDR2 YFSETQ. V lost 9 bases to trimming and J lost 4 bases; unmatched junction nucleotides: 18. This CDR3 spans 17 amino acids.

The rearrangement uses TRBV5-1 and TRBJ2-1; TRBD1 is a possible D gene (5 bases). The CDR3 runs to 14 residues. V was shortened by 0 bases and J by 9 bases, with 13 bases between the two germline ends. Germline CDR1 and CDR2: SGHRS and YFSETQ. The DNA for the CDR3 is TGCGCCAGCAGCTTGGGACAGAGTCTGAGTGAGCAGTTCTTC. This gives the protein CASSLGQSLSEQFF.

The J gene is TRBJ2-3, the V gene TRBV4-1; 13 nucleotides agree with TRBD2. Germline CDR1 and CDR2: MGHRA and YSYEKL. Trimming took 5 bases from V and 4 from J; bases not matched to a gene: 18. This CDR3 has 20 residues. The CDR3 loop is CASSTPRTSGGPTSSDTQYF. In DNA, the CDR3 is TGCGCCAGCAGCACACCCCGGACTAGCGGGGGCCCCACCAGTTCAGATACGCAGTATTTT.

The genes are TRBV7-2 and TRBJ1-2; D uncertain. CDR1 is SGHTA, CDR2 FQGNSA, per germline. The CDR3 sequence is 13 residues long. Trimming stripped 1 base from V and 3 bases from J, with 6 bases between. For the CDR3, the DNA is TGTGCCAGCAGCTTAGGAGGGCACTATGGCTACACCTTC. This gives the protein CASSLGGHYGYTF.

CDR3: CSAGQGSEETQYF. Here the CDR3 DNA reads TGCAGCGCAGGACAGGGCTCGGAGGAGACCCAGTACTTC. The chain is built from TRBV29-1 and TRBJ2-5; the match to TRBD1 covers 8 bases. The trim removed 7 bases at V and 5 bases at J, leaving 9 bases unmatched. Per the germline V gene, CDR1 is SQVTM and CDR2 is ANQGSEA. There are 13 residues in the CDR3.

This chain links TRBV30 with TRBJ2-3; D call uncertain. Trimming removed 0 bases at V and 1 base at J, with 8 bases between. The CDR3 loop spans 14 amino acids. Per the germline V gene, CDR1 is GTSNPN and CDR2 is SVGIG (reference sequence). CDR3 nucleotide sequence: TGTGCCTGGAGTGTACTTCTGGGCACAGATACGCAGTATTTT. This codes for CAWSVLLGTDTQYF.

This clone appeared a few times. The CDR3 nucleotides read TGTGCCAGCAGCTTAGAATGGAGCTACGAGCAGTACTTC. Translated, it gives CASSLEWSYEQYF. The V gene is TRBV7-2, the J gene TRBJ2-7, with no clear D. Per germline, CDR1 SGHTA and CDR2 FQGNSA. This CDR3 spans 13 amino acids. Trimming removed 1 base at V and 3 bases at J, with 7 bases between.

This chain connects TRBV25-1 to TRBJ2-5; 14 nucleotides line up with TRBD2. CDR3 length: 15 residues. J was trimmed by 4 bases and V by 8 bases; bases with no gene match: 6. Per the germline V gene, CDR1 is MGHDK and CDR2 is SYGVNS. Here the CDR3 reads CASSTSGGAGETQYF. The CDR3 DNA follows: TGTGCCAGCTCGACTAGCGGGGGGGCGGGAGAGACCCAGTACTTC.

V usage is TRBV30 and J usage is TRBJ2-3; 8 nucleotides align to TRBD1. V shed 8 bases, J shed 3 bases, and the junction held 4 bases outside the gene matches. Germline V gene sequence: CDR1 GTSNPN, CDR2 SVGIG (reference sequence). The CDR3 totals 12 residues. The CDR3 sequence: CAQTGGTDTQYF. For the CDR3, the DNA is TGTGCCCAAACAGGGGGAACAGATACGCAGTATTTT.

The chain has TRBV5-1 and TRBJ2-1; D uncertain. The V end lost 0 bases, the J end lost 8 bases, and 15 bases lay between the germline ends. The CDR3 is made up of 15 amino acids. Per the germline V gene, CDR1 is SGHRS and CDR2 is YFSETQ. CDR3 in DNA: TGCGCCAGCAGCTTGGCCGTTCGACCAGAGGATGAGCAGTTCTTC. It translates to CASSLAVRPEDEQFF.

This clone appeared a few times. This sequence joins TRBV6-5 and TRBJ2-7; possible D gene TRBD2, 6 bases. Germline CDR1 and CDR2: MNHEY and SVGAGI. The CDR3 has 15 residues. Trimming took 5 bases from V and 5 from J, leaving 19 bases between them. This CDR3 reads CASSPLDYDSNEQYF. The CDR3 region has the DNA TGTGCCAGCAGTCCACTGGACTACGACAGCAACGAGCAGTACTTC.

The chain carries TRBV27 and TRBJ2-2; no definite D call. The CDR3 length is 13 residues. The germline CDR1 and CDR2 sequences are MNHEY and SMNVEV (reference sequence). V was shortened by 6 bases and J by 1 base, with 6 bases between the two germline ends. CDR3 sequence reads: CASRILNTGELFF. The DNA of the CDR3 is TGTGCCAGCAGGATACTGAACACCGGGGAGCTGTTTTTT.

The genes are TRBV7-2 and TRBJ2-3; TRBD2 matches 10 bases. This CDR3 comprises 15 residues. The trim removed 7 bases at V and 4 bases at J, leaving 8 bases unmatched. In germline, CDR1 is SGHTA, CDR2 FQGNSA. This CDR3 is CASTVTGTSADTQYF. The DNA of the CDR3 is TGTGCCAGCACCGTTACCGGGACTAGCGCAGATACGCAGTATTTT.

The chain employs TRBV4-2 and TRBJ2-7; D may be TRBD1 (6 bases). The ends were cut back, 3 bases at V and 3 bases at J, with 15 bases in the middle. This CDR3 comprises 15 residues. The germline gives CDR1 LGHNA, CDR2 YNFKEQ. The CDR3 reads CASSQSTGLSYEQYF. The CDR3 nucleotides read TGTGCCAGCAGCCAGTCGACAGGCTTAAGCTACGAGCAGTACTTC.

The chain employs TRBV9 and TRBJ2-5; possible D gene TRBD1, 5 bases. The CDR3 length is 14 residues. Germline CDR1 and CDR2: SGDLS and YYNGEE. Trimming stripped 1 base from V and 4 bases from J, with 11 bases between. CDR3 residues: CASSVQGQGETQYF. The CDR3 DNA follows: TGTGCCAGCAGCGTACAAGGGCAGGGAGAGACCCAGTACTTC.

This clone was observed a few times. CDR3 sequence (DNA): TGCGCCAGCAGCCAAGATGGAATAGTAGGCCTCACTGGTGAGCAGTTCTTC. Translating gives CASSQDGIVGLTGEQFF. The chain employs TRBV4-3 and TRBJ2-1; no clear D. This CDR3 has 17 amino acids. V shed 0 bases and J shed 9 bases, with 21 bases lying between them. Per the germline V gene, CDR1 is LGHNA and CDR2 is YSLEER.

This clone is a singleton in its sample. Written as DNA, the CDR3 is TGTGCCAGCAGTGAAGCGTGGGAGACGGTGAAAAACATTCAGTACTTC. This codes for CASSEAWETVKNIQYF. The gene calls are TRBV2 and TRBJ2-4; D is perhaps TRBD2 (5 bases). In germline, CDR1 is SNHLY, CDR2 FYNNEI. Trimming shortened V by 0 bases and J by 4 bases, and 13 bases separated the two germline ends. The CDR3 loop spans 16 amino acids.

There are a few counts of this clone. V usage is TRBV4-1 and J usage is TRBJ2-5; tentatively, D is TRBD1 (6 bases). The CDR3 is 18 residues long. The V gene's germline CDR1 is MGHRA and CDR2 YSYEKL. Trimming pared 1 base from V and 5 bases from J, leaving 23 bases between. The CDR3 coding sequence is TGCGCCAGCAGCCAAGTCCGAGCGACAGGAGGCATGATTGAGACCCAGTACTTC. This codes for CASSQVRATGGMIETQYF.

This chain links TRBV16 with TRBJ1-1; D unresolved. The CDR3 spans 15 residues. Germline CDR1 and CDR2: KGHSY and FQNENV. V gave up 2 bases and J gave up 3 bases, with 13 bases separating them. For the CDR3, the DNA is TGTGCCAGCAGCCAACGCATGGAATCTGACACTGAAGCTTTCTTT. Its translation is CASSQRMESDTEAFF.

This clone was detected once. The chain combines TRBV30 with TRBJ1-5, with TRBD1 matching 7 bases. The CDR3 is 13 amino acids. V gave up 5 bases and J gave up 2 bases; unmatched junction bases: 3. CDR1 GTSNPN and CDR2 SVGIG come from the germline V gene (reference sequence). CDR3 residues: CAWGGQRNQPQHF. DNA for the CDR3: TGTGCCTGGGGGGGACAGCGCAATCAGCCCCAGCATTTT.